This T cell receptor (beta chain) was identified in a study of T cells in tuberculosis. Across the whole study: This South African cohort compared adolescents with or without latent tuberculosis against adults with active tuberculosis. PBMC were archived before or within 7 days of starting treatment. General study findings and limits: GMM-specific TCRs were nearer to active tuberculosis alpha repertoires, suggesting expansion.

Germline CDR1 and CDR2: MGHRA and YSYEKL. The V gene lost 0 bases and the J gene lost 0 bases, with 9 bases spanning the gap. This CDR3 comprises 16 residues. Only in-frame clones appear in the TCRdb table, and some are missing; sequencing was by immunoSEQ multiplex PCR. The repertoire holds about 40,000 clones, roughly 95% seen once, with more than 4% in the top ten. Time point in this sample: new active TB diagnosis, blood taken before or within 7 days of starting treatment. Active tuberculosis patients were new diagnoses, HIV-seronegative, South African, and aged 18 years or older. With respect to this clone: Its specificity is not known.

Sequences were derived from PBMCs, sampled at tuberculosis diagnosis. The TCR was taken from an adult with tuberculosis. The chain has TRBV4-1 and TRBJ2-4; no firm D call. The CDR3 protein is CASSQDREVAKNIQYF. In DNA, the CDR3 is TGCGCCAGCAGCCAAGATCGCGAGGTAGCCAAAAACATTCAGTACTTC.